This T cell receptor (beta chain) comes out of a study of early T cells in non-severe SARS-CoV-2 infection. For the study at large: Chains were not paired, and sequencing was done on bulk RNA from unsorted whole blood.

The library protocol tagged individual cDNA molecules with unique molecular identifiers. TCRdb ran MiXCR on the 5' RACE reads and lists one entry per CDR3 protein. Among 50,000 to 65,000 distinct CDR3 sequences listed, around 10% were seen once. This clonotype was seen more than once but under ten times. Antigen: not known. General study findings and limits: There was a bias toward anti-spike CD8 responses in VDJdb matching, which missed private and CD4 specificities.

V lost 3 bases and J 4 bases, leaving 9 bases between the germline ends. Germline V gene lookup returns CDR1 SNHLY and CDR2 FYNNEI. The CDR3 runs 13 residues. V gene TRBV2 combines with J gene TRBJ1-2; D is ambiguous. The source material was whole blood, sampled at baseline. The receptor was derived from an adult who was a healthcare worker with PCR-confirmed SARS-CoV-2 infection or an uninfected control (not recorded which). The CDR3 nucleotides read TGTGCCAGCAGTGAGACAACAGCCTATGGCTACACCTTC. Its protein is CASSETTAYGYTF.